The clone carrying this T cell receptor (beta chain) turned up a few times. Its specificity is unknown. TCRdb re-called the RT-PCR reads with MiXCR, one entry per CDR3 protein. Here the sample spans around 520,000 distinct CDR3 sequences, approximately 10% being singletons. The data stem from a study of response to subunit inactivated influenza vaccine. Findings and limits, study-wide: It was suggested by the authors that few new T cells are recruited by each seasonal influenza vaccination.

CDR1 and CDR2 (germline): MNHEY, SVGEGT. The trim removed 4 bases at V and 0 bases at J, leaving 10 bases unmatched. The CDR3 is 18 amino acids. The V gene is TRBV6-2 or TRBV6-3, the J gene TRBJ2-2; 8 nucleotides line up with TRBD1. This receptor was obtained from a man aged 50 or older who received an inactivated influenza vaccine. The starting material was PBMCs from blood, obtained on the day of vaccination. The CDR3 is CASSFPRDRLTNTGELFF. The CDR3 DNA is TGTGCCAGCAGTTTCCCACGGGACAGGCTTACGAACACCGGGGAGCTGTTTTTT.